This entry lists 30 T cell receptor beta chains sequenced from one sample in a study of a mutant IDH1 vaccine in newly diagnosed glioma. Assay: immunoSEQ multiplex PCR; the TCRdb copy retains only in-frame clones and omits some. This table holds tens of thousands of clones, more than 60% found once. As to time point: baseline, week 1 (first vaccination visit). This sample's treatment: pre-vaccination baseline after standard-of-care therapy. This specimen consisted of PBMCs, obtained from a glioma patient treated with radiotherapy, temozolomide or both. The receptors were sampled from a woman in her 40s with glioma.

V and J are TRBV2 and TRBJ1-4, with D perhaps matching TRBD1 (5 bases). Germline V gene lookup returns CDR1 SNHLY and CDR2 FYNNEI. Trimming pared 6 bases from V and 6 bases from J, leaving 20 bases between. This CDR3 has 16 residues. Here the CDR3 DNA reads TGTGCCAGCAGGGACTACGGGACCGCGGGAGATGAAAAACTGTTTTTT. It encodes CASRDYGTAGDEKLFF.

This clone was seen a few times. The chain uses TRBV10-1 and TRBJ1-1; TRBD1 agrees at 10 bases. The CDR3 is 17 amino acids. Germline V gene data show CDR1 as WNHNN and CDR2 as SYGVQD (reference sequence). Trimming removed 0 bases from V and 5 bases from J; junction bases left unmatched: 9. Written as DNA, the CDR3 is TGCGCCAGCAGTGAGTCAACTCCGGGACAGGGGAGGACTGAAGCTTTCTTT. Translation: CASSESTPGQGRTEAFF.

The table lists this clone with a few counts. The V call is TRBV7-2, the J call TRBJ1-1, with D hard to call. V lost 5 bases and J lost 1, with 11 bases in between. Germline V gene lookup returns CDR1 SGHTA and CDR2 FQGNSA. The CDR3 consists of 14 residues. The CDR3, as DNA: TGTGCCAGCAGCCTCAGACACTCGAACACTGAAGCTTTCTTT. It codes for CASSLRHSNTEAFF. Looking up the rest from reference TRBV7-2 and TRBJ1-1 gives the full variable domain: GAGVSQSPSNKVTEKGKDVELRCDPISGHTALYWYRQSLGQGLEFLIYFQGNSAPDKSGLPSDRFSAERTGGSVSTLTIQRTQQEDSAVYLCASSLRHSNTEAFFGQGTRLTVV.

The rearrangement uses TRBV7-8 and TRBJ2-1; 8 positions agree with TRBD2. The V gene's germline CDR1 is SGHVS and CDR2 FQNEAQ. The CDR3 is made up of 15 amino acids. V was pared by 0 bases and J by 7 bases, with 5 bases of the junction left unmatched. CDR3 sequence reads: CASSLAMRGANEQFF. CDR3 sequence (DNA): TGTGCCAGCAGCTTAGCAATGCGGGGGGCTAATGAGCAGTTCTTC.

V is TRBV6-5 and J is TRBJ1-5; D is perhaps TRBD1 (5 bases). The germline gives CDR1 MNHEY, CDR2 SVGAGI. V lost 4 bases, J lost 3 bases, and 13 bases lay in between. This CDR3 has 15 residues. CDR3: CASSSRGINNQPQHF. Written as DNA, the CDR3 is TGTGCCAGCAGTTCCCGGGGGATTAACAATCAGCCCCAGCATTTT.

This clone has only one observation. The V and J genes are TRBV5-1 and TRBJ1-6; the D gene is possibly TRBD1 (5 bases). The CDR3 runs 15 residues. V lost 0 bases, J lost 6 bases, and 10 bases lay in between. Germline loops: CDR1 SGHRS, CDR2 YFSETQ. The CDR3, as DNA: TGCGCCAGCAGCTTGGCCGGGGGGGGTAATTCACCCCTCCACTTT. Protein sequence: CASSLAGGGNSPLHF.

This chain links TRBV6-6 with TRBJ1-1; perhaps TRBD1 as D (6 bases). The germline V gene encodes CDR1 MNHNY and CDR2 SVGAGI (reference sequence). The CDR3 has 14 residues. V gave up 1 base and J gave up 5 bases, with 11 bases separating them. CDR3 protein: CASSYFGGRTEAFF. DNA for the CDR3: TGTGCCAGCAGTTACTTTGGGGGGCGGACTGAAGCTTTCTTT.

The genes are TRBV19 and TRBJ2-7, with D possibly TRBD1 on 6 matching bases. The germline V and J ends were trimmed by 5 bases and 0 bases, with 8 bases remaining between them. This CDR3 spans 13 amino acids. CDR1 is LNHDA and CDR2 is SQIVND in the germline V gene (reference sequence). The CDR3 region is CASSEDSSYEQYF. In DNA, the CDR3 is TGTGCCAGTAGTGAGGACAGCTCCTACGAGCAGTACTTC. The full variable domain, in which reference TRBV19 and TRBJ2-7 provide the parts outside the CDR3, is DGGITQSPKYLFRKEGQNVTLSCEQNLNHDAMYWYRQDPGQGLRLIYYSQIVNDFQKGDIAEGYSVSREKKESFPLTVTSAQKNPTAFYLCASSEDSSYEQYFGPGTRLTVT.

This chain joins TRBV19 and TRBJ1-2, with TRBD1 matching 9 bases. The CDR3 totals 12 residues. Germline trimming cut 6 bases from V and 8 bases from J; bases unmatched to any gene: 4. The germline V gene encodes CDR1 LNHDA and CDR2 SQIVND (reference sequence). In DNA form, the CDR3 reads TGTGCCAGTAGCGACAGGGGGGACGGCTACACCTTC. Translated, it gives CASSDRGDGYTF.

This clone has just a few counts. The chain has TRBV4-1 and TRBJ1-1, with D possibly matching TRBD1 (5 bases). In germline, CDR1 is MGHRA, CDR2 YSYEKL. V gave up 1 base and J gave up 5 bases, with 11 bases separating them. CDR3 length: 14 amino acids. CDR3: CASSQGGARTEAFF. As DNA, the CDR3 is TGCGCCAGCAGCCAAGGAGGGGCGAGAACTGAAGCTTTCTTT.

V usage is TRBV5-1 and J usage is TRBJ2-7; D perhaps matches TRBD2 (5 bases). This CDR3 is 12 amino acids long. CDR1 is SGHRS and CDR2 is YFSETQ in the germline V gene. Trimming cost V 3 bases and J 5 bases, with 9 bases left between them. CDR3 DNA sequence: TGCGCCAGCAGCTCAGGACTCGACGAGCAGTACTTC. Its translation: CASSSGLDEQYF.

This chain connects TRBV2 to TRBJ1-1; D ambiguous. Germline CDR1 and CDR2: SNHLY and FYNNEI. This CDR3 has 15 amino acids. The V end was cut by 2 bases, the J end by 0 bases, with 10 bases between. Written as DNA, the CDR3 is TGTGCCAGCAGTGAAACCGTAACAATGAACACTGAAGCTTTCTTT. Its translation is CASSETVTMNTEAFF. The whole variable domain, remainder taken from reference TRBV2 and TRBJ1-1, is EPEVTQTPSHQVTQMGQEVILRCVPISNHLYFYWYRQILGQKVEFLVSFYNNEISEKSEIFDDQFSVERPDGSNFTLKIRSTKLEDSAMYFCASSETVTMNTEAFFGQGTRLTVV.

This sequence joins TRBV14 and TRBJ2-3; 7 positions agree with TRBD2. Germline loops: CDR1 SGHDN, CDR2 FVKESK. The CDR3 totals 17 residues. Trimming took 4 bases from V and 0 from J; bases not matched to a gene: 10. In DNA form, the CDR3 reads TGTGCCAGCAGCCCCCGGAGTAGCGGGCTTAGCACAGATACGCAGTATTTT. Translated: CASSPRSSGLSTDTQYF.

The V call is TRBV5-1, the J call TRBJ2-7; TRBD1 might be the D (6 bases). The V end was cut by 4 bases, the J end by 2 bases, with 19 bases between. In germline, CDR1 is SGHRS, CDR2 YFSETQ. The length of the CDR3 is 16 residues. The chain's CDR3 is CASSEQQGYGTYEQYF. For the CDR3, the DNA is TGCGCCAGCAGCGAACAACAGGGCTACGGAACCTACGAGCAGTACTTC.

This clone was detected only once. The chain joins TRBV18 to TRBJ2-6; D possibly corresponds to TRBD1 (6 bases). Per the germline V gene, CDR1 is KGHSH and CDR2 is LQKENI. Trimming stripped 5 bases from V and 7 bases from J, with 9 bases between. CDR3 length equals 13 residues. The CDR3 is CASSEGTANVLTF. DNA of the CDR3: TGTGCCAGCTCAGAGGGGACAGCCAACGTCCTGACTTTC.

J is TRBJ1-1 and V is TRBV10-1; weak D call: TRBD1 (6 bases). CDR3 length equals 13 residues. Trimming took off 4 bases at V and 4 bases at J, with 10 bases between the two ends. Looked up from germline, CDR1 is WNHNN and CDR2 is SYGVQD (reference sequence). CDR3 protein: CASSGGGVTEAFF. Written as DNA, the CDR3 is TGCGCCAGCAGTGGAGGGGGGGTCACTGAAGCTTTCTTT.

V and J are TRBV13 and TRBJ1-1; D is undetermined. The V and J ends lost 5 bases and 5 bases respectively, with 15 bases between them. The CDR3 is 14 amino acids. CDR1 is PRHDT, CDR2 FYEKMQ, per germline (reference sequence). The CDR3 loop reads CASSRWTSGTEAFF. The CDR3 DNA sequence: TGTGCCAGCAGCCGGTGGACTTCGGGGACTGAAGCTTTCTTT.

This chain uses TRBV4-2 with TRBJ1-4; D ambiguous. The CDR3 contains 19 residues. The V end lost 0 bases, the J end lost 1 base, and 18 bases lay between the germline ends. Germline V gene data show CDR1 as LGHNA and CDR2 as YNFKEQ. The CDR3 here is CASSQDAAGGGKTNEKLFF. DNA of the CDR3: TGTGCCAGCAGCCAAGATGCGGCGGGAGGAGGCAAAACTAATGAAAAACTGTTTTTT.

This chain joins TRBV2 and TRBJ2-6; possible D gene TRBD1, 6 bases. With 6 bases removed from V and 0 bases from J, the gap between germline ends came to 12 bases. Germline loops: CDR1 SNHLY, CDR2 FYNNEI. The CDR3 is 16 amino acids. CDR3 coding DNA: TGTGCCAGCAGGGACAGACAAGGCTCTGGGGCCAACGTCCTGACTTTC. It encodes CASRDRQGSGANVLTF.

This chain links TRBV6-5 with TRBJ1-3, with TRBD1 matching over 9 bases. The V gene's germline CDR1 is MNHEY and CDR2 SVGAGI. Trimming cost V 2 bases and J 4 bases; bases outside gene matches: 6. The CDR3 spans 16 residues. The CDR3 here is CASSYHRGLGGNTIYF. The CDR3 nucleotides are TGTGCCAGCAGTTACCACAGGGGGCTAGGGGGAAACACCATATATTTT.

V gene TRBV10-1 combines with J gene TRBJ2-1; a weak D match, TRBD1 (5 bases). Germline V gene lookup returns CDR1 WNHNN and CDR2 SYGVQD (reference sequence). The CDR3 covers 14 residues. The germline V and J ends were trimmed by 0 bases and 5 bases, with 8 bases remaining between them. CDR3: CASSESQGNNEQFF. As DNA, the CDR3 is TGCGCCAGCAGTGAGTCCCAGGGAAACAATGAGCAGTTCTTC.

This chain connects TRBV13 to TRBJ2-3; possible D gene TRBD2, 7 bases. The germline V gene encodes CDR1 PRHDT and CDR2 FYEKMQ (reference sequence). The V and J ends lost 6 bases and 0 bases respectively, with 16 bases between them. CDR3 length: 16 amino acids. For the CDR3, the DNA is TGTGCCAGCAGTTCTTTCGGGGGGCCTAGCACAGATACGCAGTATTTT. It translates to CASSSFGGPSTDTQYF.

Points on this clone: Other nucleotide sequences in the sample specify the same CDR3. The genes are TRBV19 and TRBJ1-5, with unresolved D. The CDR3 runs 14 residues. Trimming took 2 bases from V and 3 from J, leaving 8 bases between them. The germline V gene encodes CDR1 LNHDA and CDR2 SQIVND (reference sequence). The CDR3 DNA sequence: TGTGCCAGTAGTATAAGAGACAACAATCAGCCCCAGCATTTT. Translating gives CASSIRDNNQPQHF.

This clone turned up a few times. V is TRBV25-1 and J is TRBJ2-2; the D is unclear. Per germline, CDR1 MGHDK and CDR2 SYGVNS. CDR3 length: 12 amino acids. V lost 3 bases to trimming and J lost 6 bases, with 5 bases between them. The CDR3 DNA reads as TGTGCCAGCAGTGATATCGCCGGGGAGCTGTTTTTT. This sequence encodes CASSDIAGELFF.

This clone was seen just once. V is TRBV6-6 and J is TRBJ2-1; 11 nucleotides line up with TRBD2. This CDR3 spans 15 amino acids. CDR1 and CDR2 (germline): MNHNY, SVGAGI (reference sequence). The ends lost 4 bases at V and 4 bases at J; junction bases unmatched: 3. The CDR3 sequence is CASSLIAGGYNEQFF. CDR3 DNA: TGTGCCAGCAGTTTGATAGCGGGGGGGTACAATGAGCAGTTCTTC.

The DNA for the CDR3 is TGCAGCGTTGGGGGCCATGACAGGGAAGGGGTGTCCTACGAGCAGTACTTC. Residues: CSVGGHDREGVSYEQYF. The chain carries TRBV29-1 and TRBJ2-7; 7 bases line up with TRBD1. V shed 4 bases and J 1 base; nucleotides not matched to a gene: 16. This CDR3 has 17 amino acids. The germline gives CDR1 SQVTM, CDR2 ANQGSEA.

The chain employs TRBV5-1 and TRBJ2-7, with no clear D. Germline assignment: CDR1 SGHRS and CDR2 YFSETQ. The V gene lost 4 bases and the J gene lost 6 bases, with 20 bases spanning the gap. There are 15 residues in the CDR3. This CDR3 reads CASSAVQTKPSEQYF. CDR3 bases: TGCGCCAGCAGCGCCGTTCAGACAAAGCCTAGCGAGCAGTACTTC.

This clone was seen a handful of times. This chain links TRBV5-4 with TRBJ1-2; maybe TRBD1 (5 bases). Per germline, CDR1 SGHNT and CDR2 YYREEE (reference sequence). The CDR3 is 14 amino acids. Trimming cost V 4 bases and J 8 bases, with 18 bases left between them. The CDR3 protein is CASSPRGLGPGYTF. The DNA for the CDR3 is TGTGCCAGCAGCCCCCGAGGCCTGGGGCCCGGCTACACCTTC.

In DNA, the CDR3 is TGTGCCAGCCCGAGTGGTTATAATTCACCCCTCCACTTT. Its protein product is CASPSGYNSPLHF. V gene TRBV6-1 combines with J gene TRBJ1-6; D call uncertain. Germline assignment: CDR1 MNHNS and CDR2 SASEGT. CDR3 length: 13 residues. V was clipped by 8 bases and J by 4 bases, with 9 bases between them.

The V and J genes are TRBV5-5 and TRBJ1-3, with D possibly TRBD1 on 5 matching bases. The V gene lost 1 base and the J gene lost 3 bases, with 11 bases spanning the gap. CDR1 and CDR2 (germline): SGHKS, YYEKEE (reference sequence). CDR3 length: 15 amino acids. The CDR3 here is CASSLLSGSGNTIYF. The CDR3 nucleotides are TGTGCCAGCAGCTTGCTCTCAGGGAGTGGAAACACCATATATTTT.